A selection of T cell receptor beta chains follows, all from one sample in a study of blood T cell repertoires in COVID-19. TCRdb's table, derived via immunoSEQ multiplex PCR, lists solely in-frame clones and lacks some. The data contain hundreds of thousands of clones, roughly nine tenths of them seen just once; the ten biggest clones take up around 0.84%. The sample was peripheral blood. The origin of the receptors is a man in his fifties or sixties with COVID-19, enrolled during active disease. The CDR3 runs from the conserved cysteine through the conserved F or W. The D gene is left open where the match is weak. Size values are once, few and many counts, or a class for expanded clones, and some rows have none.

j_call: TRBJ1-2; clone_size: once; d_call: -; v_call: TRBV7-9; cdr3_aa: CASSAQVLYGYTF; cdr3_nt: TGTGCCAGCAGCGCGCAGGTTCTCTATGGCTACACCTTC
j_call: TRBJ2-1; clone_size: -; d_call: TRBD2; v_call: TRBV7-9; cdr3_aa: CASRQLAGGPINEQFF; cdr3_nt: TGTGCCAGCAGACAGCTAGCGGGAGGGCCCATCAATGAGCAGTTCTTC
j_call: TRBJ1-5; clone_size: -; d_call: TRBD1; v_call: TRBV6-5; cdr3_aa: CASSYSRQGSQPQHF; cdr3_nt: TGTGCCAGCAGTTACTCACGACAGGGGAGCCAGCCCCAGCATTTT
j_call: TRBJ2-5; clone_size: -; d_call: TRBD1; v_call: TRBV5-1; cdr3_aa: CASSLGTGRAETQYF; cdr3_nt: TGCGCCAGCAGCTTGGGGACAGGGAGAGCGGAGACCCAGTACTTC
j_call: TRBJ1-2; clone_size: -; d_call: -; v_call: TRBV3-1/TRBV3-2; cdr3_aa: CASSPTRGRGYGYTF; cdr3_nt: TGTGCCAGCAGCCCCACTAGAGGGAGGGGCTATGGCTACACCTTC
j_call: TRBJ2-1; clone_size: -; d_call: -; v_call: TRBV5-1; cdr3_aa: CASSLQGGQFF; cdr3_nt: TGCGCCAGCAGTCTACAAGGGGGGCAGTTCTTC
j_call: TRBJ2-3; clone_size: -; d_call: -; v_call: TRBV3-1/TRBV3-2; cdr3_aa: CASSQQTGADTQYF; cdr3_nt: TGTGCCAGCAGCCAACAGACAGGAGCAGATACGCAGTATTTT
j_call: TRBJ1-1; clone_size: -; d_call: -; v_call: TRBV6-5; cdr3_aa: CASSTGLLAEAFF; cdr3_nt: TGTGCCAGCAGTACAGGGTTGTTGGCTGAAGCTTTCTTT
j_call: TRBJ2-7; clone_size: -; d_call: -; v_call: TRBV27; cdr3_aa: CASAPHDLAGYEQYF; cdr3_nt: TGTGCCAGTGCGCCCCACGACTTGGCCGGCTACGAGCAGTACTTC
j_call: TRBJ2-1; clone_size: -; d_call: -; v_call: TRBV28; cdr3_aa: CASTPLGARTYNEQFF; cdr3_nt: TGTGCCAGCACCCCCCTGGGGGCTCGGACTTACAATGAGCAGTTCTTC
j_call: TRBJ2-1; clone_size: -; d_call: TRBD1; v_call: TRBV5-1; cdr3_aa: CASSLGQGANNEQFF; cdr3_nt: TGCGCCAGCAGCTTAGGGCAGGGGGCCAACAATGAGCAGTTCTTC
j_call: TRBJ2-1; clone_size: -; d_call: TRBD2; v_call: TRBV10-3; cdr3_aa: CAISEGTSGSDGEQFF; cdr3_nt: TGTGCCATCAGTGAGGGGACTAGCGGGAGTGATGGTGAGCAGTTCTTC
j_call: TRBJ2-1; clone_size: -; d_call: TRBD1; v_call: TRBV27; cdr3_aa: CASSIGTVSTNEQFF; cdr3_nt: TGTGCCAGCAGTATTGGGACAGTGTCGACGAATGAGCAGTTCTTC
j_call: TRBJ2-5; clone_size: -; d_call: TRBD2; v_call: TRBV27; cdr3_aa: CASRGGRTQETQYF; cdr3_nt: TGTGCCAGCAGGGGAGGGAGAACCCAAGAGACCCAGTACTTC
j_call: TRBJ1-2; clone_size: -; d_call: TRBD1; v_call: TRBV24-1; cdr3_aa: CATSDPGTGRSYGYTF; cdr3_nt: TGTGCCACCAGTGATCCCGGGACAGGGCGCAGCTATGGCTACACCTTC
j_call: TRBJ2-3; clone_size: -; d_call: TRBD2; v_call: TRBV27; cdr3_aa: CASSLSPRERGGGTDTQYF; cdr3_nt: TGTGCCAGCAGTTTATCGCCCCGGGAGCGGGGGGGCGGGACAGATACGCAGTATTTT
j_call: TRBJ2-7; clone_size: -; d_call: -; v_call: TRBV25-1; cdr3_aa: CATSQIYEQYF; cdr3_nt: TGTGCCACCTCTCAGATCTACGAGCAGTACTTC
j_call: TRBJ1-1; clone_size: -; d_call: -; v_call: TRBV11-1; cdr3_aa: CASSFPPKGRHTEAFF; cdr3_nt: TGTGCCAGCAGCTTCCCTCCAAAAGGGAGGCACACTGAAGCTTTCTTT
j_call: TRBJ1-1; clone_size: once; d_call: TRBD1; v_call: TRBV6-5; cdr3_aa: CASKEQRQGAPEAFF; cdr3_nt: TGTGCCAGCAAGGAGCAGAGACAGGGGGCCCCTGAAGCTTTCTTT
j_call: TRBJ2-1; clone_size: once; d_call: TRBD1; v_call: TRBV5-6; cdr3_aa: CASSLKGTAYNEQFF; cdr3_nt: TGTGCCAGCAGCTTGAAAGGGACAGCTTACAATGAGCAGTTCTTC
j_call: TRBJ1-2; clone_size: once; d_call: -; v_call: TRBV6-5; cdr3_aa: CASSEGGAGAFGYTF; cdr3_nt: TGTGCCAGCAGCGAGGGCGGGGCCGGGGCTTTTGGCTACACCTTC
j_call: TRBJ2-7; clone_size: -; d_call: TRBD2; v_call: TRBV4-3; cdr3_aa: CASSQDAGLAGGPEYF; cdr3_nt: TGCGCCAGCAGCCAAGATGCCGGACTAGCGGGAGGGCCCGAGTACTTC
j_call: TRBJ2-7; clone_size: once; d_call: -; v_call: TRBV11-2; cdr3_aa: CASSALGEQYF; cdr3_nt: TGTGCCAGCAGCGCCCTCGGCGAGCAGTACTTC
j_call: TRBJ2-1; clone_size: -; d_call: -; v_call: TRBV20-1; cdr3_aa: CSARGGPEQFF; cdr3_nt: TGCAGTGCTAGAGGAGGCCCTGAGCAGTTCTTC
j_call: TRBJ2-2; clone_size: -; d_call: -; v_call: TRBV5-4; cdr3_aa: CASSSARGGELFF; cdr3_nt: TGTGCCAGCAGCTCGGCTCGGGGCGGGGAGCTGTTTTTT
j_call: TRBJ1-1; clone_size: -; d_call: TRBD1; v_call: TRBV5-1; cdr3_aa: CASSLSGQGAPVSEAFF; cdr3_nt: TGCGCCAGCAGCTTATCCGGCCAGGGGGCGCCCGTAAGTGAAGCTTTCTTT
j_call: TRBJ2-1; clone_size: -; d_call: -; v_call: TRBV11-3; cdr3_aa: CASSPKTGNEQFF; cdr3_nt: TGTGCCAGCAGCCCAAAGACTGGGAATGAGCAGTTCTTC
j_call: TRBJ1-2; clone_size: -; d_call: -; v_call: TRBV25-1; cdr3_aa: CASSESLPPHYGYTF; cdr3_nt: TGTGCCAGCAGTGAATCTCTTCCTCCCCACTATGGCTACACCTTC
j_call: TRBJ1-1; clone_size: -; d_call: TRBD1; v_call: TRBV3-1/TRBV3-2; cdr3_aa: CASSRGTGLGTEAFF; cdr3_nt: TGTGCCAGCAGTAGGGGGACAGGGCTGGGCACTGAAGCTTTCTTT
j_call: TRBJ2-1; clone_size: -; d_call: TRBD1; v_call: TRBV28; cdr3_aa: CASRPGQGHNEQFF; cdr3_nt: TGTGCCAGCAGACCGGGACAGGGGCACAATGAGCAGTTCTTC
j_call: TRBJ2-7; clone_size: -; d_call: TRBD1; v_call: TRBV5-4; cdr3_aa: CASSSTQGAYEQYF; cdr3_nt: TGTGCCAGCAGCTCGACACAGGGGGCCTACGAGCAGTACTTC
j_call: TRBJ1-1; clone_size: -; d_call: -; v_call: TRBV5-1; cdr3_aa: CASTPAPDRLNTEAFF; cdr3_nt: TGCGCCAGCACCCCGGCCCCGGACAGACTGAACACTGAAGCTTTCTTT
j_call: TRBJ2-7; clone_size: few; d_call: TRBD1; v_call: TRBV11-2; cdr3_aa: CASSLRQGRPWDEQYF; cdr3_nt: TGTGCCAGCAGCCTACGACAGGGCCGACCCTGGGACGAGCAGTACTTC
j_call: TRBJ1-4; clone_size: -; d_call: -; v_call: TRBV7-2; cdr3_aa: CASSLRGGRVEKLFF; cdr3_nt: TGTGCCAGCAGCTTACGGGGGGGCAGGGTTGAAAAACTGTTTTTT
j_call: TRBJ2-7; clone_size: -; d_call: TRBD2; v_call: TRBV6-5; cdr3_aa: CASSRLRGGAYEQYF; cdr3_nt: TGTGCCAGCAGCCGCTTGCGGGGGGGGGCCTACGAGCAGTACTTC
j_call: TRBJ2-3; clone_size: -; d_call: -; v_call: TRBV5-4; cdr3_aa: CASSLPGARSDTQYF; cdr3_nt: TGTGCCAGCAGCTTGCCGGGAGCCAGATCAGATACGCAGTATTTT
j_call: TRBJ1-2; clone_size: -; d_call: TRBD1; v_call: TRBV28; cdr3_aa: CASRPGTGGRGYTF; cdr3_nt: TGTGCCAGCAGGCCGGGGACAGGGGGACGAGGCTACACCTTC
j_call: TRBJ1-1; clone_size: -; d_call: -; v_call: TRBV7-2; cdr3_aa: CASSPQGSGTEAFF; cdr3_nt: TGTGCCAGCAGCCCACAGGGATCAGGCACTGAAGCTTTCTTT
j_call: TRBJ1-5; clone_size: few; d_call: -; v_call: TRBV4-1; cdr3_aa: CASSQGGAGGNQPQHF; cdr3_nt: TGCGCCAGCAGCCAAGGTGGCGCCGGAGGCAATCAGCCCCAGCATTTT
j_call: TRBJ2-4; clone_size: -; d_call: TRBD2; v_call: TRBV28; cdr3_aa: CASTDTGGKDIQYF; cdr3_nt: TGTGCCAGCACCGATACGGGGGGAAAGGACATTCAGTACTTC
j_call: TRBJ2-7; clone_size: -; d_call: TRBD2; v_call: TRBV3-1/TRBV3-2; cdr3_aa: CASRESGRSREQYF; cdr3_nt: TGTGCCAGCAGGGAGAGCGGGAGGTCCAGGGAGCAGTACTTC
j_call: TRBJ2-1; clone_size: -; d_call: TRBD2; v_call: TRBV19; cdr3_aa: CATLGGNYNEQFF; cdr3_nt: TGTGCCACCTTGGGGGGGAACTACAATGAGCAGTTCTTC
j_call: TRBJ1-1; clone_size: once; d_call: -; v_call: TRBV7-6; cdr3_aa: CASSLGVDRLNTEAFF; cdr3_nt: TGTGCCAGCAGCTTAGGGGTAGACAGATTGAACACTGAAGCTTTCTTT
j_call: TRBJ1-1; clone_size: -; d_call: -; v_call: TRBV5-4; cdr3_aa: CASSSTVGAPNTEAFF; cdr3_nt: TGTGCCAGCAGCTCCACCGTTGGGGCCCCGAACACTGAAGCTTTCTTT
j_call: TRBJ1-2; clone_size: few; d_call: -; v_call: TRBV6-5; cdr3_aa: CASTYSSGNGYTF; cdr3_nt: TGTGCCAGCACCTACTCATCAGGGAACGGCTACACCTTC